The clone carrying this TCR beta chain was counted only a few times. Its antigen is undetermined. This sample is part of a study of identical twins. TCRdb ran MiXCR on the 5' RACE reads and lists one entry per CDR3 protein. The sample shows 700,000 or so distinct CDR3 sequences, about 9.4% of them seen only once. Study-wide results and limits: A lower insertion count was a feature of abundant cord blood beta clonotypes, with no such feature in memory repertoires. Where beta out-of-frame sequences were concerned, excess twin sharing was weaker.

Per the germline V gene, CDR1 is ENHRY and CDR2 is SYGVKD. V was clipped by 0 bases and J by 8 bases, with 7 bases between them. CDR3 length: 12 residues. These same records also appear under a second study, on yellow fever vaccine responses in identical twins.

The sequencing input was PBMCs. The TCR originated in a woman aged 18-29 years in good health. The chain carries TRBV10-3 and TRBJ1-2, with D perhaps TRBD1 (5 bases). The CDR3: CAISESAGGYTF. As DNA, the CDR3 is TGTGCCATCAGTGAGTCGGCAGGGGGCTACACCTTC.